This TCR beta chain was retrieved from a study of CD8 T cells in Susac syndrome. Negative magnetic isolation gave CD8+ and CD4+ cells; FACS enriched CD8+ TEMRA. RNA in amounts of roughly 0.5 to 1 ug was reverse transcribed with random hexamers. Across 54 Vbeta and 13 Jbeta, TCR beta CDR3 was amplified with immunoSEQ multiplex PCR. From the immunoSEQ multiplex PCR reads, TCRdb called clonotypes with MiXCR, one entry per CDR3 protein. The data hold 330,000 or so distinct CDR3 sequences, with around 89% observed a single time. This CDR3 has 15 amino acids. Germline-derived CDR1 and CDR2 are KGHDR and SFDVKD. The trim removed 7 bases at V and 3 bases at J, leaving 5 bases unmatched. Details on this clonotype: The antigen is not known.

Study-wide results and caveats: As the study acknowledged, the number of individuals in its TCR sequencing and HLA analysis was relatively small.

This chain uses TRBV24-1 with TRBJ2-2, with 9 nucleotides matching TRBD1. The TCR sequence derives from a human donor with multiple sclerosis. Source material: CD8+ T cells from PBMCs. CDR3 residues: CATSAGTGYTGELFF. The CDR3 DNA follows: TGTGCCACCAGCGCCGGGACAGGGTACACCGGGGAGCTGTTTTTT.